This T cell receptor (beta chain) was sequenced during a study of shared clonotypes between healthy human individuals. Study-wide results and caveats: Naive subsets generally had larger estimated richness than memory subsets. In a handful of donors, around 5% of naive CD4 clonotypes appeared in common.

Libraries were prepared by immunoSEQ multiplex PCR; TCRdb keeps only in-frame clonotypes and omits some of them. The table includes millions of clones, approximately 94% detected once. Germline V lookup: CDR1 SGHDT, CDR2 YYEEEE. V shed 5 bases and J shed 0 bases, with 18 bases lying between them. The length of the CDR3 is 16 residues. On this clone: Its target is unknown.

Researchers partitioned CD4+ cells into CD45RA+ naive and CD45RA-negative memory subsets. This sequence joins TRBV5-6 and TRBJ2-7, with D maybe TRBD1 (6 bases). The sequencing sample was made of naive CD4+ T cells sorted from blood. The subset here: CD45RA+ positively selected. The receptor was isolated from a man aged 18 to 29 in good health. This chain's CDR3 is CASSPSLRGHSYEQYF. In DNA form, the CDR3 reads TGTGCCAGCAGTCCCAGCCTCAGGGGCCACTCCTACGAGCAGTACTTC.